This TCR beta chain emerged from a study of T cell responses to AZD1222 COVID-19 vaccine. Study overall: Second doses that came at about 4 or about 12 weeks were put together.

General study points: The donor cohort was predominantly white British with a female majority, and clonal diversity may have been underestimated. Two doses of AZD1222 preceded a rise in Spike-specific TCR breadth and depth. With dominance at 160-218 and 743-854, vaccine-associated CD4 TCRs spanned spike.

Clones were sequenced by immunoSEQ multiplex PCR, and TCRdb holds only the in-frame ones, with some missing. The sample shows over 150,000 clones, 88% of them seen only once. Trimming took off 8 bases at V and 0 bases at J, with 8 bases between the two ends. Germline V gives CDR1 MNHEY, CDR2 SVGAGI. The CDR3 totals 13 residues. Notes on this clone: Its antigen is not known.

The TCR was taken from an adult in good health. The specimen comprised peripheral blood, sampled on day 0 of AZD1222 vaccination. The chain recombines TRBV6-5 with TRBJ1-5, with D possibly matching TRBD1 (5 bases). DNA of the CDR3: TGTGCCAGCGCAGGGAATAGCAATCAGCCCCAGCATTTT. Translating gives CASAGNSNQPQHF.